This T cell receptor (beta chain) was captured in a study of CD8 T cells in Susac syndrome. This CDR3 spans 15 amino acids. Germline-derived CDR1 and CDR2 are KGHDR and SFDVKD. J lost 6 bases, V lost 4 bases, and 8 bases had no gene match. Random hexamers served to reverse transcribe roughly 0.45 to 1 ug RNA. TCRdb analysed the immunoSEQ multiplex PCR reads with MiXCR anew, one entry per CDR3 protein. Among over 150,000 distinct CDR3 sequences, over 90% were seen once, and the ten largest hold 0.093%. On this clonotype: Antigen unknown.

Peripheral blood CD8+ and CD4+ T cells were profiled by TCR beta sequencing. The multiple sclerosis control group consisted of treatment-naive patients whose relapsing-remitting disease, which was either stable or active, fulfilled revised McDonald criteria. TEMRA cells were FACS-enriched, with CD8+ and CD4+ T cells isolated negatively. Findings of the study overall: The study recognized that the number of individuals in its TCR sequencing and HLA analysis was relatively small.

This TCR came from a human donor with multiple sclerosis. Material for sequencing was CD4+ T cells from PBMCs. The rearrangement links TRBV24-1 to TRBJ2-1; 7 bases are shared with TRBD2. CDR3 DNA sequence: TGTGCCACCAGTGACGATCGGGACTACTCCAATGAGCAGTTCTTC. Its protein product is CATSDDRDYSNEQFF.